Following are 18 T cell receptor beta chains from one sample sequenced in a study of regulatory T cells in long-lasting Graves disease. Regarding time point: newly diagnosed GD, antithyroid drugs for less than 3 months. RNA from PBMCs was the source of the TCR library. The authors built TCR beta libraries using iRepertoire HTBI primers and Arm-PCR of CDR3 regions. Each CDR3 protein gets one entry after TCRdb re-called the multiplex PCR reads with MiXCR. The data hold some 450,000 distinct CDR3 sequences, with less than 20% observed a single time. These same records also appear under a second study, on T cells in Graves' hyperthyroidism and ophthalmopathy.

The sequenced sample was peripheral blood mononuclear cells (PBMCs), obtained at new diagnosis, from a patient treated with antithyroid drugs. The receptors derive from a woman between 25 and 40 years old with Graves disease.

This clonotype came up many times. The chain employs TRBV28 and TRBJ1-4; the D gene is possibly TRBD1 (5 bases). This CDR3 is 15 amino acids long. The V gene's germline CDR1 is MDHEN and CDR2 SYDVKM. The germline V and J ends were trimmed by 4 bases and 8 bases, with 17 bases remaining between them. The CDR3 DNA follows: TGTGCCAGCAGTTCCGCTGGGACGCTAAACGAAAAACTGTTTTTT. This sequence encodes CASSSAGTLNEKLFF.

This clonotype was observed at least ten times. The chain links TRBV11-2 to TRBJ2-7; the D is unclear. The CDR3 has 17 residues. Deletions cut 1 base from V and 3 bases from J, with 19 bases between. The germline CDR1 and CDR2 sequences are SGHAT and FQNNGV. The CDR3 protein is CASSLVWVDVAHYEQYF. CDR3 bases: TGTGCCAGCAGCTTAGTGTGGGTTGACGTAGCCCACTACGAGCAGTACTTC.

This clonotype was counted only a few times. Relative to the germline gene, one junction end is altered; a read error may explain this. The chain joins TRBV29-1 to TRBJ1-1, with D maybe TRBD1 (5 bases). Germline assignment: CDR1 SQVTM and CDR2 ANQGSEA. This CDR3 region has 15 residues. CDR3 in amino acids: CGVDRGHTLVSEAFF. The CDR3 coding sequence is TGCGGCGTTGATAGGGGCCACACCCTGGTCTCTGAAGCTTTCTTT.

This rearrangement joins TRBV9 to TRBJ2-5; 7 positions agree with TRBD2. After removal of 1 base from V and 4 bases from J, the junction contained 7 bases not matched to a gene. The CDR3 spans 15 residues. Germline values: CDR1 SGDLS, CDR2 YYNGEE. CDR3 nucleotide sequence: TGTGCCAGCAGCGTAACGGGCGGGAGTAGAGAGACCCAGTACTTC. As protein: CASSVTGGSRETQYF.

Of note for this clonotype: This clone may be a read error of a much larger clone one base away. The CDR3 here is CVSSLEGAWIEAFF. The CDR3 DNA reads TGTGTCAGCAGCTTAGAGGGGGCATGGATTGAAGCTTTCTTT. This chain joins TRBV7-9 and TRBJ1-1; 7 bases map to TRBD1. Germline assignment: CDR1 SEHNR and CDR2 FQNEAQ (reference sequence). The CDR3 consists of 14 residues.

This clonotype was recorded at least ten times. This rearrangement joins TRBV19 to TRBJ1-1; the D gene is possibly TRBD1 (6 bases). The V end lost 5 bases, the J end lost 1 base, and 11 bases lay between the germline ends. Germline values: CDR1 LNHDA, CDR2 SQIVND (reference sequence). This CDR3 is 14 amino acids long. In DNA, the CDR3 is TGTGCCAGTAGTGTGGGGGCTCCGAACACTGAAGCTTTCTTT. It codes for CASSVGAPNTEAFF.

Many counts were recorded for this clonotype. CDR3 nucleotides: TGTGCCAGCAGCTCCTTCCTGACTAGCGGGAGGGCACAAGAGACCCAGTACTTC. Its protein product is CASSSFLTSGRAQETQYF. This sequence joins TRBV11-2 and TRBJ2-5; 14 nucleotides match TRBD2. This CDR3 is built from 18 residues. Losses at the gene ends were 4 bases for V and 2 bases for J; bases not matched to a gene: 9. The germline V gene encodes CDR1 SGHAT and CDR2 FQNNGV. The full variable domain, completed using reference TRBV11-2 and TRBJ2-5, is EAGVAQSPRYKIIEKRQSVAFWCNPISGHATLYWYQQILGQGPKLLIQFQNNGVVDDSQLPKDRFSAERLKGVDSTLKIQPAKLEDSAVYLCASSSFLTSGRAQETQYFGPGTRLLVL.

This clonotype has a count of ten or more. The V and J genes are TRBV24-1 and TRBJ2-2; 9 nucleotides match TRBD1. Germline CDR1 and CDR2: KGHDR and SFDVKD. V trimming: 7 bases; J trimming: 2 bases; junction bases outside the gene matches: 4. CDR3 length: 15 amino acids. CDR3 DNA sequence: TGTGCCACCAGGCGGACAGGGGATAACACCGGGGAGCTGTTTTTT. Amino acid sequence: CATRRTGDNTGELFF.

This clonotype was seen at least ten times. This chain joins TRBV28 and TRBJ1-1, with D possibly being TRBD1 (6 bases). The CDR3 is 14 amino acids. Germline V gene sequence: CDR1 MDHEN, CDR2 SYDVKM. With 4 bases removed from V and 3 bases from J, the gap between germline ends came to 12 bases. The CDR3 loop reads CASSSGGGDTEAFF. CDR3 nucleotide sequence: TGTGCCAGCAGTTCCGGGGGCGGAGACACTGAAGCTTTCTTT.

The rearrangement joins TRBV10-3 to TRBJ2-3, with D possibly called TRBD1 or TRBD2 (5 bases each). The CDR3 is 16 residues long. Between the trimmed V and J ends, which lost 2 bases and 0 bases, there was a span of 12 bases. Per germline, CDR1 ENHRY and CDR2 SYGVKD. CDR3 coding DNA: TGTGCCATCAGTGAGAGGGGCGGGCTAAGCACAGATACGCAGTATTTT. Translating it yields CAISERGGLSTDTQYF.

The CDR3 region is CASSLQGGLQPQHF. The DNA for the CDR3 is TGTGCCAGCAGTTTACAGGGTGGGTTGCAGCCCCAGCATTTT. The chain couples TRBV27 to TRBJ1-5, with D possibly TRBD1 on 5 matching bases. Germline-derived CDR1 and CDR2 are MNHEY and SMNVEV (reference sequence). The CDR3 totals 14 residues. Between the trimmed V and J ends, which lost 2 bases and 7 bases, there was a span of 12 bases.

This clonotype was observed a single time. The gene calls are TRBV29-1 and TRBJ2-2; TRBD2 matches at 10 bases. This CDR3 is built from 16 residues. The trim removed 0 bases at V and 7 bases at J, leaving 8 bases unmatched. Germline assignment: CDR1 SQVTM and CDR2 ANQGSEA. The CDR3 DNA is TGCAGCGTTGAAGATGAGTCGGGACTAGCGAACGGGGAGCTGTTTTTT. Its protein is CSVEDESGLANGELFF.

The CDR3, as DNA: TGTGCCAGCAGCCGAGATTCAGGGGTCACTGAAGCTTTCTTT. This translates into CASSRDSGVTEAFF. V is TRBV3-1 and J is TRBJ1-1; D may be TRBD1 (6 bases). CDR3 size: 14 residues. The V end was cut by 4 bases, the J end by 4 bases, with 13 bases between. Germline loops: CDR1 LGHDT, CDR2 YNNKEL (reference sequence).

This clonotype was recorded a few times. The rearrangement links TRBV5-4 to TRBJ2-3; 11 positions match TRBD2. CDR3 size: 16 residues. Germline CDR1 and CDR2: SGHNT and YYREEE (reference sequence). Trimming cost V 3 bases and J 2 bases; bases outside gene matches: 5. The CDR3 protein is CASSSATSGITDTQYF. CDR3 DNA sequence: TGTGCCAGCAGCTCAGCGACTAGCGGGATCACAGATACGCAGTATTTT.

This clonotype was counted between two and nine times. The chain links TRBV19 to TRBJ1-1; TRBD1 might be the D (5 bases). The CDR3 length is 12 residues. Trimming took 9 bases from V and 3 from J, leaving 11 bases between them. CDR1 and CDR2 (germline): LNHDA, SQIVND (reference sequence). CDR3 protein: CASRGRDTEAFF. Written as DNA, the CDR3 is TGTGCCAGCCGGGGACGGGACACTGAAGCTTTCTTT. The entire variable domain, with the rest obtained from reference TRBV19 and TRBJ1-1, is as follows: DGGITQSPKYLFRKEGQNVTLSCEQNLNHDAMYWYRQDPGQGLRLIYYSQIVNDFQKGDIAEGYSVSREKKESFPLTVTSAQKNPTAFYLCASRGRDTEAFFGQGTRLTVV.

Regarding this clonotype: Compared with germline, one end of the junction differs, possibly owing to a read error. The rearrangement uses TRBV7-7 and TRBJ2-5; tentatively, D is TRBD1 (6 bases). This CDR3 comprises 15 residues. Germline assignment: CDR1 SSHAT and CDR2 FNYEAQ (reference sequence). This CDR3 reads CASSLVGGNQETQYF. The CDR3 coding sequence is TGTGCTAGCAGCTTAGTAGGGGGTAACCAAGAGACCCAGTACTTC.

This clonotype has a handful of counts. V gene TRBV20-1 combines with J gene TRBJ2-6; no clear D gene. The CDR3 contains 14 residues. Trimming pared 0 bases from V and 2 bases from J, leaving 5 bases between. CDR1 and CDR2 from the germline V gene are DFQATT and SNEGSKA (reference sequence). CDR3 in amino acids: CSAREQPGANVLTF. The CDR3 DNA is TGCAGTGCTAGAGAACAGCCTGGGGCCAACGTCCTGACTTTC.

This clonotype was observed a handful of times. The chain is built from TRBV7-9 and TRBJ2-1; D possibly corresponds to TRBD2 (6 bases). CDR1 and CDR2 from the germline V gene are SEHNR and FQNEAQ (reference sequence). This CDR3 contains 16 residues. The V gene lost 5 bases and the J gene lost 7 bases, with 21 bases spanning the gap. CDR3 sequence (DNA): TGTGCCAGCAGCCCAACCCCGGGACTTTCCCGTAATGAGCAGTTCTTC. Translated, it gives CASSPTPGLSRNEQFF.